One T cell receptor beta chain is described in this entry. Each CDR3 protein gets one entry in TCRdb, which reprocessed the 5' RACE reads and gives no DNA. The sample yields 150,000 to 180,000 distinct CDR3 sequences, of which the top ten take up more than 35%. This sample was included in a study of T cells expressing NK-cell markers. The CDR3 totals 16 residues. Germline values: CDR1 MNHEY, CDR2 SMNVEV (reference sequence). The receptor's source is a woman aged 45-60 years in good health. The material sequenced was blood T cells: a sorted CD56 or NKG2C T cell subset, CD4+ or CD8+ T cells, or bulk PBMC T cells (not recorded which). The rearrangement links TRBV27 to TRBJ2-5; with no DNA, the TCRdb D assignment of TRBD2 cannot be verified. CDR3 region: CASSSHELAGVETQYF.